What follows describes a single T cell receptor beta chain. The CDR3 consists of 11 residues. Trimming took off 8 bases at V and 1 base at J, with 3 bases between the two ends. The germline CDR1 and CDR2 sequences are MNHEY and SVGAGI. This entry belongs to a study of blood T cell repertoires in COVID-19. Measured with immunoSEQ multiplex PCR; TCRdb has only the in-frame clones, and not every one. The sample consists of approximately 270,000 clones, 80% to 90% of them appearing once. Source material: peripheral blood. The rearrangement links TRBV6-5 to TRBJ1-5; D not resolved. This clonotype was sampled from a woman aged 70-85 years with acute or convalescent COVID-19. Here the CDR3 reads CASGSNQPQHF. The CDR3 DNA follows: TGTGCCAGCGGCAGCAATCAGCCCCAGCATTTT.